The rows below give T cell receptor beta chains drawn from one sample of a study of early T cells in non-severe SARS-CoV-2 infection. MiXCR was run by TCRdb on the 5' RACE reads, yielding one entry per CDR3 protein. The sample lists fewer than 65,000 distinct CDR3 sequences; around 6.5% were seen once. Sequencing was performed on whole blood, taken at baseline. These receptors were taken from an adult who was a healthcare worker with PCR-confirmed SARS-CoV-2 infection or an uninfected control (not recorded which). The CDR3 runs from the conserved cysteine through the conserved F or W. Fields, in order: CDR3 DNA, CDR3 protein, J gene, V gene, clone size, D gene. A D gene is named only where the DNA matches it firmly. Where a row states a size, it is once, few, many or the class of an expanded clone; other rows omit it.

cdr3_nt: TGTGCCAGCAGTGAAGGGACTAGCGGGAGAGTAGATACGCAGTATTTT
cdr3_aa: CASSEGTSGRVDTQYF
j_call: TRBJ2-3
v_call: TRBV25-1
clone_size: many
d_call: TRBD2

cdr3_nt: TGTGCCAGCAGTTTAATGACAGTGTTAGCCAAAAACATTCAGTACTTC
cdr3_aa: CASSLMTVLAKNIQYF
j_call: TRBJ2-4
v_call: TRBV28
clone_size: many
d_call: .

cdr3_nt: TGTGCCAGTAGTGGTCCGGGACAGCAGAACACTGAAGCTTTCTTT
cdr3_aa: CASSGPGQQNTEAFF
j_call: TRBJ1-1
v_call: TRBV19
clone_size: few
d_call: TRBD1

cdr3_nt: TGCAGTGCTCCAGCCACTAGCGACACAGATACGCAGTATTTT
cdr3_aa: CSAPATSDTDTQYF
j_call: TRBJ2-3
v_call: TRBV20-1
clone_size: .
d_call: TRBD2

cdr3_nt: TGTGCCAGCAGTTTACAATACAGGGGGCTTCTGTACGAGCAGTACTTC
cdr3_aa: CASSLQYRGLLYEQYF
j_call: TRBJ2-7
v_call: TRBV28
clone_size: many
d_call: TRBD1

cdr3_nt: TGCAGTGCTAGACTACCCGAGACAGGCTTTCTGTTTTTT
cdr3_aa: CSARLPETGFLFF
j_call: TRBJ1-4
v_call: TRBV20-1
clone_size: .
d_call: .

cdr3_nt: TGCAGCGTTGAACGGGGTAGCACAGATACGCAGTATTTT
cdr3_aa: CSVERGSTDTQYF
j_call: TRBJ2-3
v_call: TRBV29-1
clone_size: few
d_call: .

cdr3_nt: TGTGCCTGGAATCAGGGGGCGCGTCAGCCCCAGCATTTT
cdr3_aa: CAWNQGARQPQHF
j_call: TRBJ1-5
v_call: TRBV30
clone_size: many
d_call: TRBD1

cdr3_nt: TGTGCCAGCAGGAAAGGGGGCCTAGGAGATACGCAGTATTTT
cdr3_aa: CASRKGGLGDTQYF
j_call: TRBJ2-3
v_call: TRBV7-2
clone_size: .
d_call: TRBD1

cdr3_nt: TGTGCCAGCAGTCCGGGGACGGTCAACGTCCTGACTTTC
cdr3_aa: CASSPGTVNVLTF
j_call: TRBJ2-6
v_call: TRBV28
clone_size: few
d_call: .

cdr3_nt: TGCAGCGTTGAACGCGGAAACACCATATATTTT
cdr3_aa: CSVERGNTIYF
j_call: TRBJ1-3
v_call: TRBV29-1
clone_size: few
d_call: .

cdr3_nt: TGTGCCAGCTCACTTCAGAGCAATGAGCAGTTCTTC
cdr3_aa: CASSLQSNEQFF
j_call: TRBJ2-1
v_call: TRBV18
clone_size: .
d_call: .

cdr3_nt: TGTGCCAGCTCAGTTAGTAGGGCCGGGAACTACGAGCAGTACTTC
cdr3_aa: CASSVSRAGNYEQYF
j_call: TRBJ2-7
v_call: TRBV6-5
clone_size: many
d_call: .

cdr3_nt: TGCAGTGTCTGTAAGGCCAGCCCAGGTCCAACTAATGAAAAACTGTTTTTT
cdr3_aa: CSVCKASPGPTNEKLFF
j_call: TRBJ1-4
v_call: TRBV20-1
clone_size: many
d_call: .

cdr3_nt: TGTGCCAGTAGTATTACCTGGGGGTCGACCTACGAGCAGTACTTC
cdr3_aa: CASSITWGSTYEQYF
j_call: TRBJ2-7
v_call: TRBV19
clone_size: many
d_call: .

cdr3_nt: TGCAGCGTTGCCCTAGCGGCCTACGAGCAGTACTTC
cdr3_aa: CSVALAAYEQYF
j_call: TRBJ2-7
v_call: TRBV29-1
clone_size: many
d_call: TRBD2

cdr3_nt: TGTGCCAGCAGTAGAGGCCTTAGCTCTGGAAACACCATATATTTT
cdr3_aa: CASSRGLSSGNTIYF
j_call: TRBJ1-3
v_call: TRBV6-5
clone_size: many
d_call: .

cdr3_nt: TGCGCCAGCAGTCCCGACAGGACAAGCACAGATACGCAGTATTTT
cdr3_aa: CASSPDRTSTDTQYF
j_call: TRBJ2-3
v_call: TRBV5-1
clone_size: few
d_call: .

cdr3_nt: TGTGCCAGCAGAATCCTAGCGGGATCAATCTACGAGCAGTACTTC
cdr3_aa: CASRILAGSIYEQYF
j_call: TRBJ2-7
v_call: TRBV11-2
clone_size: many
d_call: TRBD2

cdr3_nt: TGCAGTGCTAGAGATGGGACCGATCCCGAGAATGAGCAGTTCTTC
cdr3_aa: CSARDGTDPENEQFF
j_call: TRBJ2-1
v_call: TRBV20-1
clone_size: .
d_call: .